The 31 T cell receptor beta chains below come from one sample, sequenced in a study of OX40 agonist ivuxolimab in advanced cancers. Only in-frame clones appear in the TCRdb table, and some are missing; sequencing was by immunoSEQ multiplex PCR. The sample yields approximately 84,000 clones, around 94% seen once. Source: CD4+ or CD8+ T cells sorted from blood, taken in a trial of the OX40 agonist ivuxolimab. Receptor source: an adult with an advanced solid tumor such as melanoma, head and neck, liver or kidney cancer.

This chain links TRBV21-1 with TRBJ2-7; the table names TRBD1, a call not compared with the DNA. TRBV21-1 is listed as a pseudogene. CDR3 length: 12 residues. The CDR3 region has the DNA TGTGCCGGAACAGGGGGAGGATACGAGCAGTACTTC. Translated: CAGTGGGYEQYF.

This clone has only a few counts. The chain couples TRBV6-5 to TRBJ1-1; D perhaps matches TRBD1 (5 bases). The CDR3 is made up of 13 amino acids. Trimming shortened V by 6 bases and J by 7 bases, and 15 bases separated the two germline ends. Per germline, CDR1 MNHEY and CDR2 SVGAGI. Here the CDR3 DNA reads TGTGCCAGCAGCCAGGGAGGATTGGGTGAAGCTTTCTTT. Protein product: CASSQGGLGEAFF.

The chain links TRBV27 to TRBJ1-2; 8 bases are a match to TRBD1. CDR1 is MNHEY, CDR2 SMNVEV, per germline (reference sequence). The CDR3 has 16 residues. After removal of 5 bases from V and 2 bases from J, the junction contained 10 bases not matched to a gene. This chain's CDR3 is CASSPHGQGGNYGYTF. In DNA, the CDR3 is TGTGCCAGCAGTCCACACGGACAGGGCGGAAACTATGGCTACACCTTC.

The V gene is TRBV13, the J gene TRBJ1-2; no clear D. Germline V gene data show CDR1 as PRHDT and CDR2 as FYEKMQ (reference sequence). The CDR3 spans 13 residues. Trimming removed 2 bases from V and 3 bases from J, with 7 bases in between. CDR3 bases: TGTGCCAGCAGCTTAACCCGGTACTATGGCTACACCTTC. Translation: CASSLTRYYGYTF.

This chain links TRBV7-9 with TRBJ1-5; the D is unclear. CDR1 and CDR2 (germline): SEHNR, FQNEAQ (reference sequence). Trimming cost V 2 bases and J 5 bases, with 7 bases left between them. This CDR3 is built from 13 residues. CDR3: CASSLRDDQPQHF. The DNA of the CDR3 is TGTGCCAGCAGCTTAAGAGACGATCAGCCCCAGCATTTT.

This chain connects TRBV6-6 to TRBJ1-1; the D gene is possibly TRBD1 (6 bases). CDR3 length: 13 residues. Germline assignment: CDR1 MNHNY and CDR2 SVGAGI (reference sequence). Trimming took off 0 bases at V and 8 bases at J, with 10 bases between the two ends. The CDR3 DNA sequence: TGTGCCAGCAGTTACTCGATGGGGGGCGAAGCTTTCTTT. Amino acid sequence: CASSYSMGGEAFF.

V gene TRBV7-2 combines with J gene TRBJ1-1; no definite D call. CDR1 is SGHTA and CDR2 is FQGNSA in the germline V gene. V was shortened by 4 bases and J by 6 bases, with 12 bases between the two germline ends. The CDR3 contains 13 residues. The CDR3 loop is CASSSQNFPEAFF. The CDR3 DNA follows: TGTGCCAGCAGCTCCCAGAATTTTCCTGAAGCTTTCTTT.

Concerning this clone itself: This same CDR3 is encoded by further DNA sequences in the sample. The genes are TRBV10-3 and TRBJ2-7; possibly TRBD2 for D (5 bases). Germline CDR1 reads ENHRY; CDR2 reads SYGVKD. V shed 3 bases and J shed 6 bases, with 9 bases lying between them. CDR3 size: 12 residues. The CDR3 here is CAISDLAGEQYF. CDR3 sequence (DNA): TGTGCCATCAGTGATCTAGCCGGCGAGCAGTACTTC.

The chain uses TRBV11-2 and TRBJ2-3; maybe TRBD2 (6 bases). Deletions cut 5 bases from V and 0 bases from J, with 15 bases between. The CDR3 spans 16 residues. Per germline, CDR1 SGHAT and CDR2 FQNNGV. Here the CDR3 reads CASSPWAGPSTDTQYF. The CDR3 DNA reads as TGTGCCAGCAGCCCCTGGGCGGGGCCCAGCACAGATACGCAGTATTTT.

This chain uses TRBV19 with TRBJ1-5; no definite D call. There are 15 residues in the CDR3. V lost 8 bases and J lost 2, with 16 bases in between. Germline V gene lookup returns CDR1 LNHDA and CDR2 SQIVND (reference sequence). The DNA of the CDR3 is TGTGCCAGTGAGCGGGCCTTCGGGGGCAATCAGCCCCAGCATTTT. This translates into CASERAFGGNQPQHF.

The rearrangement links TRBV4-1 to TRBJ2-7, with 8 bases lining up with TRBD2. With V trimmed by 0 bases and J by 1 base, 5 bases remained unmatched. From germline, CDR1 is MGHRA and CDR2 YSYEKL. The CDR3 contains 16 residues. This CDR3 is CASSQDLGLGSYEQYF. The CDR3 DNA is TGCGCCAGCAGCCAAGACCTGGGACTAGGTTCCTACGAGCAGTACTTC.

V gene TRBV6-5 combines with J gene TRBJ1-4, with D maybe TRBD1 (5 bases). Trimming stripped 5 bases from V and 7 bases from J, with 14 bases between. The CDR3 covers 14 residues. Germline CDR1 is MNHEY and CDR2 is SVGAGI. CDR3 bases: TGTGCCAGCAGTGAAGTTAGGGGAAGTGAAAAACTGTTTTTT. Translated: CASSEVRGSEKLFF.

The chain links TRBV5-1 to TRBJ2-1; 7 bases align to TRBD2. The germline V gene encodes CDR1 SGHRS and CDR2 YFSETQ. The CDR3 covers 11 residues. The ends lost 7 bases at V and 7 bases at J; junction bases unmatched: 2. CDR3 residues: CASGGENEQFF. In nucleotides, the CDR3 is TGCGCCAGCGGGGGGGAGAATGAGCAGTTCTTC.

J is TRBJ1-1 and V is TRBV15; D uncertain. Germline V gene sequence: CDR1 LNHNV, CDR2 YYDKDF (reference sequence). This CDR3 region has 13 residues. With 7 bases removed from V and 5 bases from J, the gap between germline ends came to 14 bases. The DNA of the CDR3 is TGTGCCACCATTTTCCGCGAGGAAACTGAAGCTTTCTTT. This encodes CATIFREETEAFF.

The chain uses TRBV10-3 and TRBJ2-1, with 8 bases identical to TRBD1. The V gene's germline CDR1 is ENHRY and CDR2 SYGVKD. The CDR3 loop spans 15 amino acids. J lost 0 bases, V lost 6 bases, and 4 bases had no gene match. For the CDR3, the DNA is TGTGCCATCAGCGGGACAGGAAGCTCCTACAATGAGCAGTTCTTC. Protein: CAISGTGSSYNEQFF.

This chain joins TRBV6-5 and TRBJ2-1, with D possibly being TRBD1 (6 bases). The CDR3 sequence is 16 residues long. Germline CDR1 MNHEY, CDR2 SVGAGI. Trimming left V 2 bases short and J 5 bases short, with 16 bases between. CDR3 residues: CASSYPTGRGHNEQFF. Here the CDR3 DNA reads TGTGCCAGCAGTTACCCGACAGGAAGGGGTCACAATGAGCAGTTCTTC.

The chain links TRBV9 to TRBJ1-3; tentatively, D is TRBD1 (5 bases). Trimming left V 0 bases short and J 0 bases short, with 7 bases between. CDR1 and CDR2 from the germline V gene are SGDLS and YYNGEE. The CDR3 is 15 residues long. The CDR3 loop is CASSVEGRSGNTIYF. The CDR3 nucleotides read TGTGCCAGCAGCGTAGAGGGGCGCTCTGGAAACACCATATATTTT. The full variable domain, its missing parts supplied by reference TRBV9 and TRBJ1-3, is DSGVTQTPKHLITATGQRVTLRCSPRSGDLSVYWYQQSLDQGLQFLIQYYNGEERAKGNILERFSAQQFPDLHSELNLSSLELGDSALYFCASSVEGRSGNTIYFGEGSWLTVV.

V and J are TRBV4-1 and TRBJ2-7, with D perhaps TRBD1 (6 bases). This CDR3 has 15 amino acids. The ends were cut back, 1 base at V and 3 bases at J, with 13 bases in the middle. Germline V CDR1 and CDR2: MGHRA, YSYEKL. The DNA of the CDR3 is TGCGCCAGCAGCCAAGGGAGCCTACAGGGCTACGAGCAGTACTTC. Amino acid sequence: CASSQGSLQGYEQYF.

V gene TRBV5-6 combines with J gene TRBJ1-2; D is possibly TRBD1 (5 bases). Germline assignment: CDR1 SGHDT and CDR2 YYEEEE. V was shortened by 3 bases and J by 5 bases, with 14 bases between the two germline ends. This CDR3 spans 14 amino acids. CDR3 DNA sequence: TGTGCCAGCAGCTCCGGGACGGATTTTTATGGCTACACCTTC. Amino acids: CASSSGTDFYGYTF.

V is TRBV27 and J is TRBJ2-6; 7 nucleotides align to TRBD2. CDR1 and CDR2 (germline): MNHEY, SMNVEV (reference sequence). V shed 6 bases, J shed 12 bases, and the junction held 5 bases outside the gene matches. This CDR3 has 12 residues. CDR3 protein: CASSRGDRVLTF. The DNA for the CDR3 is TGTGCCAGCAGCCGGGGGGATCGCGTCCTGACTTTC. The whole variable domain, filled in from reference TRBV27 and TRBJ2-6, reads EAQVTQNPRYLITVTGKKLTVTCSQNMNHEYMSWYRQDPGLGLRQIYYSMNVEVTDKGDVPEGYKVSRKEKRNFPLILESPSPNQTSLYFCASSRGDRVLTFGAGSRLTVL.

The rearrangement uses TRBV28 and TRBJ1-5; D gene uncertain. Germline V gene lookup returns CDR1 MDHEN and CDR2 SYDVKM. V lost 6 bases and J lost 3, with 21 bases in between. This CDR3 has 17 amino acids. CDR3 nucleotide sequence: TGTGCCAGCAGATCGACCGCTCGGTGGGAGGACAATCAGCCCCAGCATTTT. Amino acids: CASRSTARWEDNQPQHF.

The chain joins TRBV2 to TRBJ2-5, with 7 bases that match TRBD1. Germline assignment: CDR1 SNHLY and CDR2 FYNNEI. CDR3 length: 13 amino acids. The V segment lost 10 bases and the J segment 3 bases; nucleotides outside the gene matches: 8. CDR3 bases: TGTGCCATCCAGGGGACAGCAGAAGAGACCCAGTACTTC. It specifies CAIQGTAEETQYF.

J is TRBJ2-5 and V is TRBV7-2, with D unclear. The V end was cut by 1 base, the J end by 5 bases, with 5 bases between. The CDR3 length is 12 residues. In germline, CDR1 is SGHTA, CDR2 FQGNSA. CDR3 sequence reads: CASSLDSETQYF. The CDR3 DNA follows: TGTGCCAGCAGCTTAGATTCTGAGACCCAGTACTTC.

J is TRBJ1-1 and V is TRBV27, with 9 bases lining up with TRBD1. J lost 3 bases, V lost 3 bases, and 5 bases had no gene match. CDR1 and CDR2 (germline): MNHEY, SMNVEV (reference sequence). The CDR3 spans 15 residues. The DNA for the CDR3 is TGTGCCAGCAGTTTTTCTAGACAGGGGGACACTGAAGCTTTCTTT. This encodes CASSFSRQGDTEAFF.

The chain uses TRBV6-1 and TRBJ1-2, with D hard to call. Trimming stripped 10 bases from V and 2 bases from J, with 5 bases between. Germline values: CDR1 MNHNS, CDR2 SASEGT. The CDR3 has 10 amino acids. CDR3 region: CATVNYGYTF. The CDR3 DNA reads as TGTGCCACAGTGAACTATGGCTACACCTTC.

The chain carries TRBV9 and TRBJ1-2; unclear D gene. This CDR3 is 15 amino acids long. CDR1 and CDR2 (germline): SGDLS, YYNGEE. Trimming removed 0 bases at V and 2 bases at J, with 11 bases between. CDR3 residues: CASSVGYGLNYGYTF. The CDR3, as DNA: TGTGCCAGCAGCGTAGGTTATGGTCTGAACTATGGCTACACCTTC.

V usage is TRBV5-1 and J usage is TRBJ2-1; D may be TRBD2 (6 bases). CDR1 is SGHRS, CDR2 YFSETQ, per germline. V lost 4 bases to trimming and J lost 12 bases, with 14 bases between them. The CDR3 runs 12 residues. In DNA form, the CDR3 reads TGCGCCAGCAGCCAAGGCAGGACTATGCAGTTCTTC. This encodes CASSQGRTMQFF.

V gene TRBV4-3 combines with J gene TRBJ1-1; perhaps TRBD1 as D (5 bases). Trimming took 3 bases from V and 7 from J, leaving 18 bases between them. Germline V gene sequence: CDR1 LGHNA, CDR2 YSLEER. This CDR3 is built from 15 residues. Written as DNA, the CDR3 is TGCGCCAGCAGCCAGGGGGACGGACGGACCGTTGAAGCTTTCTTT. The encoded protein is CASSQGDGRTVEAFF.

The J gene is TRBJ1-1, the V gene TRBV5-6; D unclear. V gave up 4 bases and J gave up 3 bases, with 13 bases separating them. The CDR3 runs 14 residues. The V gene's germline CDR1 is SGHDT and CDR2 YYEEEE. The CDR3 reads CASSPEARYTEAFF. CDR3 sequence (DNA): TGTGCCAGCAGCCCGGAGGCCCGTTACACTGAAGCTTTCTTT.

This clone has only one observation. The chain is built from TRBV13 and TRBJ1-1; no clear D gene. Germline V gene sequence: CDR1 PRHDT, CDR2 FYEKMQ (reference sequence). Trimming pared 4 bases from V and 4 bases from J, leaving 13 bases between. The length of the CDR3 is 14 residues. In DNA, the CDR3 is TGTGCCAGCAGCTCCCGTCCGGCCATCACTGAAGCTTTCTTT. Its protein product is CASSSRPAITEAFF.

V and J are TRBV5-1 and TRBJ1-1; D is unclear. From germline, CDR1 is SGHRS and CDR2 YFSETQ. Trimming pared 0 bases from V and 2 bases from J, leaving 8 bases between. The CDR3 is 14 residues long. CDR3 amino acids: CASSLGGDNTEAFF. CDR3 coding DNA: TGCGCCAGCAGCTTGGGAGGAGATAACACTGAAGCTTTCTTT. Together with reference TRBV5-1 and TRBJ1-1, the CDR3 gives the full variable domain: KAGVTQTPRYLIKTRGQQVTLSCSPISGHRSVSWYQQTPGQGLQFLFEYFSETQRNKGNFPGRFSGRQFSNSRSEMNVSTLELGDSALYLCASSLGGDNTEAFFGQGTRLTVV.